Considering frequency, the clone carrying this T cell receptor (beta chain) is medium-sized. Antigen unknown. This sample was taken from a study of T cell clusters in autoimmune cytopenias. Study-level results: The T cell clusters came from computational analysis alone and lack functional validation. TRB repertoire shifts in secondary cytopenia and chronic lymphocytic leukemia mostly reflected lymphoma, not autoimmunity.

TRB was amplified by touch-down multiplex PCR, primer pools A and B combined. TCRdb re-called the multiplex PCR reads and shows each CDR3 protein once, DNA omitted. The sample totals about 5,000 distinct CDR3 sequences. This CDR3 has 14 residues. In germline, CDR1 is LNHDA, CDR2 SQIVND (reference sequence). TRB amplification used roughly 250 ng of peripheral blood genomic DNA. The clonotype was recovered from a human donor with an autoimmune cytopenia or autoimmune hepatitis (not recorded which). This chain connects TRBV19 to TRBJ1-2; absent DNA, TCRdb's TRBD1 call cannot be checked. Material for sequencing was peripheral blood. CDR3 amino acids: CASSPRLGAYGYTF.